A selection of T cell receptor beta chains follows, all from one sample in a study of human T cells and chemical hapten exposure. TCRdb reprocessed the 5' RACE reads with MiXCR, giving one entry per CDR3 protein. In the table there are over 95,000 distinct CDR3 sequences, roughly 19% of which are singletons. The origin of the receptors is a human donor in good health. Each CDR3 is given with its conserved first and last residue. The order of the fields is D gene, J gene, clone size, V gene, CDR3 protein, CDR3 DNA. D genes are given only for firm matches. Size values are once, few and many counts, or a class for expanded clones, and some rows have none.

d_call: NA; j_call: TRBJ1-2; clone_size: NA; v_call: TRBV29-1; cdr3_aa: CSVEAAPGYGYTF; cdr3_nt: TGCAGCGTTGAGGCAGCACCGGGCTATGGCTACACCTTC
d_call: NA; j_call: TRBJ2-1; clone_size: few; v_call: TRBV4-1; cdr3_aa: CASSPSNLGEQFF; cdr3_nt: TGCGCCAGCAGCCCTAGTAATCTAGGTGAGCAGTTCTTC
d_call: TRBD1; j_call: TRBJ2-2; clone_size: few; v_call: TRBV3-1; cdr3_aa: CASSPWTGEMNTGELFF; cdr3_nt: TGTGCCAGCAGCCCCTGGACAGGGGAGATGAACACCGGGGAGCTGTTTTTT
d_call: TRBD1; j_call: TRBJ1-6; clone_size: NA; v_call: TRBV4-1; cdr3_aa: CASSQVPGGNSPLHF; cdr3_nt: TGCGCCAGCAGCCAAGTGCCAGGGGGCAATTCACCCCTCCACTTT
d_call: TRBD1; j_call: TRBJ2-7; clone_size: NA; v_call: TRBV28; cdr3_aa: CASSRTGKSYEQYF; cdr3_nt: TGTGCCAGCAGCCGGACAGGGAAATCTTACGAGCAGTACTTC
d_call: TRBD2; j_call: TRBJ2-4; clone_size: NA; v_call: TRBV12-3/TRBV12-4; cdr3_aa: CASSGTSGPLAKNIQYF; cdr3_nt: TGTGCCAGCAGCGGGACTAGCGGACCACTAGCCAAAAACATTCAGTACTTC
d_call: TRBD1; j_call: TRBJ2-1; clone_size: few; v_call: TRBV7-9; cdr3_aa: CASITRGDRAGNEQFF; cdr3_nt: TGTGCCAGCATCACTAGGGGGGACAGGGCAGGGAATGAGCAGTTCTTC
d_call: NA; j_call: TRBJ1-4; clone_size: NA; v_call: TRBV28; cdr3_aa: CASTPIGIGGGNEKLFF; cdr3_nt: TGTGCCAGCACGCCGATTGGTATAGGCGGGGGTAATGAAAAACTGTTTTTT
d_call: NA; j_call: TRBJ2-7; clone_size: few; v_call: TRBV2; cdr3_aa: CATNRDGLYEQYF; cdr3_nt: TGTGCCACCAACCGGGACGGCCTTTACGAGCAGTACTTC
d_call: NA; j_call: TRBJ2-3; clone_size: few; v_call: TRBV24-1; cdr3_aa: CATAITDTQYF; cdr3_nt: TGTGCCACCGCCATCACAGATACGCAGTATTTT
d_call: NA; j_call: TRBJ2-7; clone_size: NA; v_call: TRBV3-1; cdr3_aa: CASSTAVSYEQYF; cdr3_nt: TGTGCCAGCAGTACAGCGGTTTCCTACGAGCAGTACTTC
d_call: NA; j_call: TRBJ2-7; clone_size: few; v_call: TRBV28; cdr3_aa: CASSYISLPEQYF; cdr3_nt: TGTGCCAGCAGTTATATCTCACTTCCCGAGCAGTACTTC
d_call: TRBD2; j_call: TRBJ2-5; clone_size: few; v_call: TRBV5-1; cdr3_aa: CASSLAGTSMQTQYF; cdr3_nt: TGCGCCAGCAGCTTGGCCGGGACTAGCATGCAGACCCAGTACTTC
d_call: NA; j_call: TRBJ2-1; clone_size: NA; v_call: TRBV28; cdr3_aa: CASRPPGRLAAYNEQFF; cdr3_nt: TGTGCCAGCAGGCCCCCGGGGAGGCTAGCCGCCTACAATGAGCAGTTCTTC
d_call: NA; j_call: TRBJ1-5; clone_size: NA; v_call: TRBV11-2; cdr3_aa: CASSPDRYQPQHF; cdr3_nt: TGTGCCAGCAGCCCCGACAGGTATCAGCCCCAGCATTTT
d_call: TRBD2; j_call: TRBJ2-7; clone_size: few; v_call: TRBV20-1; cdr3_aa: CSAKRDGEGWNYEQYF; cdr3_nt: TGCAGTGCTAAACGGGATGGGGAGGGATGGAACTACGAGCAGTACTTC
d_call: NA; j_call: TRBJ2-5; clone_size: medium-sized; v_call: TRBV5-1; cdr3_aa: CASSSPGIQETQYF; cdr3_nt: TGCGCCAGCAGCTCCCCGGGGATCCAAGAGACCCAGTACTTC
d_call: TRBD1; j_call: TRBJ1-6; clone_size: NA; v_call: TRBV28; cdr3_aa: CASSLNPGQTNSPLHF; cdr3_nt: TGTGCCAGCAGTTTGAACCCGGGACAGACAAATTCACCCCTCCACTTT
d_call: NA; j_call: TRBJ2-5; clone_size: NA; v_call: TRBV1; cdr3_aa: CTSSQGRGQGGETQYF; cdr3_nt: TGCACCAGCAGCCAGGGCCGTGGACAGGGCGGGGAGACCCAGTACTTC
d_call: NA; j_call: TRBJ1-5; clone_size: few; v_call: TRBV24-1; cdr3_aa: CATSDLFDSSPQHF; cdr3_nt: TGTGCCACCAGTGATTTATTTGACAGCTCGCCCCAGCATTTT
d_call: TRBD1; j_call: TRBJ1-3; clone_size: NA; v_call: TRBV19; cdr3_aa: CASSITGQVISGNTIYF; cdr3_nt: TGTGCCAGTAGTATAACGGGACAGGTCATATCTGGAAACACCATATATTTT
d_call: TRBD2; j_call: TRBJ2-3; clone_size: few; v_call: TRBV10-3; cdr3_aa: CAIRPDSLLAGGRDTQYF; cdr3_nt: TGTGCCATCAGACCGGACAGTCTACTAGCGGGAGGGCGAGATACGCAGTATTTT
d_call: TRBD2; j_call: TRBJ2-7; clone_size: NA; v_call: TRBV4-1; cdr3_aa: CASSQDGTSGMLTYEQYF; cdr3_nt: TGCGCCAGCAGCCAAGATGGGACTAGCGGGATGCTTACCTACGAGCAGTACTTC
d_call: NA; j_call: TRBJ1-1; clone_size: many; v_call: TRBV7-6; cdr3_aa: CASSLEGLNTEAFF; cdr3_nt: TGTGCCAGCAGCTTAGAGGGGTTGAACACTGAAGCTTTCTTT
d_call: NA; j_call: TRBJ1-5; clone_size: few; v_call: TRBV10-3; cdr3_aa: CAISESGGNQPQHF; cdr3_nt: TGTGCCATCAGTGAGTCAGGGGGCAATCAGCCCCAGCATTTT
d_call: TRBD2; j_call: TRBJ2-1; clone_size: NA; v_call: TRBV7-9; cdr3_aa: CASSFTSGSNEQFF; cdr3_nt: TGTGCCAGCAGCTTTACTAGCGGGAGTAATGAGCAGTTCTTC
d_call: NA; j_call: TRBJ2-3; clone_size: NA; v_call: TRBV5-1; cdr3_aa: CASSRGSSGTDTQYF; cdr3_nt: TGCGCCAGCAGTAGGGGGTCGTCCGGCACAGATACGCAGTATTTT
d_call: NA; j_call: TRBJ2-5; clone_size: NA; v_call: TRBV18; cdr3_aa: CASSSTTGKGETQYF; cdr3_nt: TGTGCCAGCTCATCAACTACAGGAAAGGGTGAGACCCAGTACTTC
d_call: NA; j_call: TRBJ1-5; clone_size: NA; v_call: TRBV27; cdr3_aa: CASSNRVGEPQHF; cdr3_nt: TGTGCCAGCAGTAACAGGGTTGGGGAGCCCCAGCATTTT
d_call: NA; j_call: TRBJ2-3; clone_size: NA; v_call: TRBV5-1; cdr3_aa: CASSLTGGTQYF; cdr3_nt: TGCGCCAGCAGCTTGACTGGGGGAACGCAGTATTTT
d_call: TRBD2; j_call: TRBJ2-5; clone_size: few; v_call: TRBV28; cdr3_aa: CASSWESGSRVETQYF; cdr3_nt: TGTGCCAGCAGCTGGGAGAGCGGGAGCCGGGTAGAGACCCAGTACTTC
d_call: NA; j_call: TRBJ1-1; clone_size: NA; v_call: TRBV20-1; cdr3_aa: CSATSPWGSEAFF; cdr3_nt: TGCAGTGCTACGAGCCCTTGGGGCTCTGAAGCTTTCTTT
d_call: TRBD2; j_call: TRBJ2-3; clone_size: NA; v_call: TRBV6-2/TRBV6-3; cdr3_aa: CASSSSLTSGRTDTQYF; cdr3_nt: TGTGCCAGCAGTTCCTCTCTGACTAGCGGGAGGACAGATACGCAGTATTTT
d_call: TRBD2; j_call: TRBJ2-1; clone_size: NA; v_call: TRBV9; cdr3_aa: CASSGGGDYYNEQFF; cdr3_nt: TGTGCCAGCAGCGGTGGAGGGGACTACTACAATGAGCAGTTCTTC
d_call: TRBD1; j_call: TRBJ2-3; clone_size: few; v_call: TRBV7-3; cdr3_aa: CASSQQGASEDTQYF; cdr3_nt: TGTGCCAGCTCTCAACAGGGGGCGAGTGAGGATACGCAGTATTTT
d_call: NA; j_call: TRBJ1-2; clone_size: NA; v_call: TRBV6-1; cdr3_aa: CASSESNYGYTF; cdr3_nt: TGTGCCAGCAGTGAAAGCAACTATGGCTACACCTTC
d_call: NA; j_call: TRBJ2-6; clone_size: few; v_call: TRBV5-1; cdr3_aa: CASSLQGTAGANVLTF; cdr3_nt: TGCGCCAGCAGCTTGCAGGGAACCGCTGGGGCCAACGTCCTGACTTTC
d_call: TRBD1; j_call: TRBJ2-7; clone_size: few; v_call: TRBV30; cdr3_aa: CAWSALSTGGYEQYF; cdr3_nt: TGTGCCTGGAGTGCCCTCTCGACAGGGGGTTACGAGCAGTACTTC
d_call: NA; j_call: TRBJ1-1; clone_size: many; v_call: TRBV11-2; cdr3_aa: CASSPRTVMNTEAFF; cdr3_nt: TGTGCCAGCAGCCCCCGGACAGTAATGAACACTGAAGCTTTCTTT
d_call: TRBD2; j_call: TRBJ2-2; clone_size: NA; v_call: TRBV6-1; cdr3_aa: CASNPLAGGPGTGELFF; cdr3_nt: TGTGCCAGCAACCCACTAGCGGGAGGGCCTGGGACCGGGGAGCTGTTTTTT
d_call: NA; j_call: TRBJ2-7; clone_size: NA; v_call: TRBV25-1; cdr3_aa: CAFLGDEQYF; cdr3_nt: TGTGCCTTCCTGGGGGACGAGCAGTACTTC
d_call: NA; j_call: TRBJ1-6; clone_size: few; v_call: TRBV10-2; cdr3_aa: CASSGGRASNSPLHF; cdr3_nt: TGCGCCAGCAGCGGGGGAAGGGCCAGTAATTCACCCCTCCACTTT
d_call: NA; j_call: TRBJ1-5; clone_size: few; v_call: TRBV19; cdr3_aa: CASSPGQWYNQPQHF; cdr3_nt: TGTGCCAGTAGCCCGGGACAATGGTACAATCAGCCCCAGCATTTT
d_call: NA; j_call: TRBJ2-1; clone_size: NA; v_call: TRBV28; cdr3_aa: CASTPRVRNLNNEQFF; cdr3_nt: TGTGCCAGCACTCCAAGGGTGCGGAACTTAAACAATGAGCAGTTCTTC
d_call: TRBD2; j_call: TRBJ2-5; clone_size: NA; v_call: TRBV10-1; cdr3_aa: CASSRLAGDWTETQYF; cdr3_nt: TGCGCCAGCAGCCGACTAGCGGGAGACTGGACGGAGACCCAGTACTTC
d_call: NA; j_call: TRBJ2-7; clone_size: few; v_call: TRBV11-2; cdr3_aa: CASSSQGFSYEQYF; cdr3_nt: TGTGCCAGCAGCTCACAGGGTTTCAGCTACGAGCAGTACTTC
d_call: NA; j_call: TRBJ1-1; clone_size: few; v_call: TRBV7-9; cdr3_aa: CASSLFPKNTEAFF; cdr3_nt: TGTGCCAGCAGCTTATTTCCGAAGAACACTGAAGCTTTCTTT
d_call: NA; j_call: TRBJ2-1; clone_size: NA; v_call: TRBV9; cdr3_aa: CASSVVGKYNEQFF; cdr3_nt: TGTGCCAGCAGCGTAGTAGGCAAATACAATGAGCAGTTCTTC
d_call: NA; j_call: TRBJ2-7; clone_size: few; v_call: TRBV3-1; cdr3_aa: CASSPKHAAGYEQYF; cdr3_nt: TGTGCCAGCAGCCCCAAGCACGCTGCGGGCTACGAGCAGTACTTC
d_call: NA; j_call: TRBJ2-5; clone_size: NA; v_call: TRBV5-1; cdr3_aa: CASSSYGEETQYF; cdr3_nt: TGCGCCAGCAGCTCATACGGGGAAGAGACCCAGTACTTC
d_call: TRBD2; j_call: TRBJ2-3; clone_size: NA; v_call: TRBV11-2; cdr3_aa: CASSLTSTSGSSTDTQYF; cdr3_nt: TGTGCCAGCAGCTTAACGTCGACTAGCGGGAGTAGCACAGATACGCAGTATTTT
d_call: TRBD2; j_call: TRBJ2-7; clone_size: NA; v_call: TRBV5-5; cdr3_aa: CASSLPGLARAYEQYF; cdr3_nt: TGTGCCAGCAGCTTGCCCGGACTAGCCAGAGCCTACGAGCAGTACTTC
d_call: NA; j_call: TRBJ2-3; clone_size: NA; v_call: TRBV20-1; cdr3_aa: CSARDRLVNTQYF; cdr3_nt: TGCAGTGCTAGAGATCGTTTGGTGAATACGCAGTATTTT
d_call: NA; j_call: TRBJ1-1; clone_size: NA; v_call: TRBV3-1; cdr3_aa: CASSQFGMNTEAFF; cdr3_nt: TGTGCCAGCAGCCAGTTTGGGATGAACACTGAAGCTTTCTTT
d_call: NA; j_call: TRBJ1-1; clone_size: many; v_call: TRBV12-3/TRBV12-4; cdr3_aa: CASSLGGQGREYTEAFF; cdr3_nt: TGTGCCAGCAGTTTAGGGGGGCAGGGACGGGAGTACACTGAAGCTTTCTTT